The 31 T cell receptor beta chains below were found in one sample sequenced in a study of human T cells and chemical hapten exposure. From the RACE reads, TCRdb called clonotypes with MiXCR, one entry per CDR3 protein. The sample records 180,000 or so distinct CDR3 sequences, roughly 30% being singletons. The time point was: pre-sensitization, week 0. Treatment in this sample: therapeutic diphenylcyclopropenone sensitization with weekly scalp DPC. Material: whole blood, obtained in connection with sensitization to the hapten diphenylcyclopropenone (DPC). These TCRs come from a woman aged 25 to 39 with alopecia areata. Some clones in this sample may be carry-over from other donors' samples.

In its sample, this clonotype was seen a few times. The V gene is TRBV9, the J gene TRBJ2-5; D not resolved. The length of the CDR3 is 14 residues. Trimming shortened V by 5 bases and J by 5 bases, and 16 bases separated the two germline ends. CDR1 is SGDLS, CDR2 YYNGEE, per germline. Here the CDR3 reads CASSRSPVGETQYF. CDR3 DNA: TGTGCCAGCAGTCGTTCTCCGGTGGGGGAGACCCAGTACTTC.

This clonotype was found a few times. The chain carries TRBV29-1 and TRBJ1-1; TRBD1 is a possible D gene (5 bases). The CDR3 loop spans 11 amino acids. Germline CDR1 reads SQVTM; CDR2 reads ANQGSEA. V was pared by 5 bases and J by 9 bases, with 13 bases between. The CDR3 protein is CSVTGRGKAFF. The CDR3 DNA is TGCAGCGTTACAGGTCGGGGTAAAGCTTTCTTT.

This clonotype was observed a few times. CDR3 sequence reads: CASSWDSSYNSPLHF. The CDR3 DNA sequence: TGTGCCAGCAGCTGGGACAGCTCCTATAATTCACCCCTCCACTTT. The chain carries TRBV7-3 and TRBJ1-6; TRBD1 matches 7 bases. V was pared by 4 bases and J by 0 bases, with 0 bases of the junction left unmatched. CDR3 length: 15 amino acids. The germline CDR1 and CDR2 sequences are SGHTA and FQGTGA.

The chain uses TRBV14 and TRBJ2-1; D might be TRBD1 (5 bases). The germline V and J ends were trimmed by 5 bases and 1 base, with 12 bases remaining between them. This CDR3 spans 15 amino acids. CDR1 is SGHDN and CDR2 is FVKESK in the germline V gene. For the CDR3, the DNA is TGTGCCAGCAGCTCTTCAGGGTTGTCCTACAATGAGCAGTTCTTC. This translates into CASSSSGLSYNEQFF.

For the CDR3, the DNA is TGCAGTGCTAGAGATGCTAGCGGGATGGCAGATACGCAGTATTTT. This encodes CSARDASGMADTQYF. The chain carries TRBV20-1 and TRBJ2-3; TRBD2 matches at 9 bases. The trim removed 0 bases at V and 4 bases at J, leaving 5 bases unmatched. Germline-derived CDR1 and CDR2 are DFQATT and SNEGSKA (reference sequence). This CDR3 contains 15 residues.

The rearrangement joins TRBV29-1 to TRBJ2-1, with 9 nucleotides matching TRBD2. The CDR3 is 14 amino acids. Germline CDR1 SQVTM, CDR2 ANQGSEA. The V gene end was trimmed by 5 bases and the J gene end by 2 bases; junction bases not matched to a gene: 4. CDR3 nucleotide sequence: TGCAGCGTTCGTGGACTAGCGACCTACAATGAGCAGTTCTTC. Protein sequence: CSVRGLATYNEQFF.

The chain couples TRBV4-1 to TRBJ2-1, with 11 positions matching TRBD1. The V gene's germline CDR1 is MGHRA and CDR2 YSYEKL. This CDR3 is built from 14 residues. Trimming took 4 bases from V and 7 from J; bases not matched to a gene: 3. This CDR3 is CASSRGQGANEQFF. In nucleotides, the CDR3 is TGCGCCAGCAGCCGAGGACAGGGGGCGAATGAGCAGTTCTTC.

This clonotype occurred a few times. J is TRBJ2-3 and V is TRBV3-1, with D unclear. Trimming stripped 0 bases from V and 1 base from J, with 11 bases between. The CDR3 has 16 residues. Germline V gives CDR1 LGHDT, CDR2 YNNKEL (reference sequence). As DNA, the CDR3 is TGTGCCAGCAGCCAAGAGTATCGGATCGGCACAGATACGCAGTATTTT. Translation gives CASSQEYRIGTDTQYF.

The V call is TRBV7-9, the J call TRBJ2-7; the match to TRBD2 covers 8 bases. The germline CDR1 and CDR2 sequences are SEHNR and FQNEAQ (reference sequence). CDR3 size: 15 residues. V lost 1 base, J lost 4 bases, and 6 bases stayed unmatched. CDR3 region: CASSLVSGKSYEQYF. The CDR3 DNA reads TGTGCCAGCAGCTTAGTTAGCGGGAAGTCTTACGAGCAGTACTTC.

The chain links TRBV7-2 to TRBJ1-5; D perhaps matches TRBD1 (5 bases). Germline values: CDR1 SGHTA, CDR2 FQGNSA. V shed 5 bases and J shed 5 bases, with 13 bases lying between them. The CDR3 sequence is 14 residues long. The CDR3 region has the DNA TGTGCCAGCAGCCCGGGGGTAGGCGATCAGCCCCAGCATTTT. It is translated as CASSPGVGDQPQHF.

This chain links TRBV24-1 with TRBJ1-5; D is undetermined. Trimming took 4 bases from V and 4 from J, leaving 4 bases between them. The germline V gene encodes CDR1 KGHDR and CDR2 SFDVKD. This CDR3 has 12 residues. CDR3 sequence: CATSDQNQPQHF. The CDR3 DNA reads TGTGCCACCAGTGACCAAAATCAGCCCCAGCATTTT.

V is TRBV9 and J is TRBJ2-1; 7 bases match TRBD2. The ends lost 1 base at V and 0 bases at J; junction bases unmatched: 1. Germline CDR1 and CDR2: SGDLS and YYNGEE. The CDR3 length is 15 residues. CDR3 DNA sequence: TGTGCCAGCAGCGTAAGCGGGGTCTCCTACAATGAGCAGTTCTTC. Translated: CASSVSGVSYNEQFF.

Notes on this clonotype: The conserved closing phenylalanine or tryptophan is absent in this CDR3, likely reflecting a read error. The chain recombines TRBV27 with TRBJ2-3; 10 nucleotides match TRBD1. This CDR3 contains 13 residues. The germline V gene has CDR1 MNHEY and CDR2 SMNVEV (reference sequence). Losses at the gene ends were 6 bases for V and 6 bases for J; bases not matched to a gene: 3. Here the CDR3 reads CASRGQGMDTQYL. CDR3 nucleotide sequence: TGTGCCAGCAGGGGACAGGGGATGGATACGCAGTATTTA.

This clonotype was observed a few times. The chain carries TRBV6-5 and TRBJ1-6; possible D gene TRBD1, 5 bases. V lost 0 bases, J lost 10 bases, and 13 bases lay in between. Germline V lookup: CDR1 MNHEY, CDR2 SVGAGI. The CDR3 is 15 residues long. The CDR3: CASSYSLWQGSPLHF. CDR3 coding DNA: TGTGCCAGCAGTTACTCGCTTTGGCAGGGCTCACCCCTCCACTTT.

The table lists this clonotype with a few counts. The CDR3 bases are TGTGCCAGCAGGCGTGGGGACTATAATGAAAAACTGTTTTTT. Its protein product is CASRRGDYNEKLFF. The chain joins TRBV27 to TRBJ1-4; a weak D match, TRBD1 (5 bases). Trimming stripped 6 bases from V and 4 bases from J, with 12 bases between. Germline V gene sequence: CDR1 MNHEY, CDR2 SMNVEV (reference sequence). The length of the CDR3 is 14 residues.

In DNA, the CDR3 is TGTGCCAGCAGTGGTAGGGGGCGAGGTCAAGAGACCCAGTACTTC. It encodes CASSGRGRGQETQYF. V is TRBV6-1 and J is TRBJ2-5, with 7 bases aligning to TRBD1. Losses at the gene ends were 4 bases for V and 2 bases for J; bases not matched to a gene: 7. CDR3 size: 15 residues. CDR1 MNHNS and CDR2 SASEGT come from the germline V gene.

The gene calls are TRBV11-3 and TRBJ2-5, with TRBD2 matching over 10 bases. Germline CDR1 and CDR2: SGHNT and YENEEA. Trimming cost V 3 bases and J 7 bases; bases outside gene matches: 5. This CDR3 has 14 amino acids. CDR3 nucleotides: TGTGCCAGCAGCTTCAAGCGGGGGGGCGGGACCCAGTACTTC. It translates to CASSFKRGGGTQYF.

DNA of the CDR3: TGCAGCGCTGTAGCGGGGGCCTACAATGAGCAGTTCTTC. It yields the protein CSAVAGAYNEQFF. The rearrangement uses TRBV29-1 and TRBJ2-1; 9 nucleotides match TRBD2. V lost 7 bases and J lost 2; bases outside the gene matches: 3. CDR3 length equals 13 residues. Germline V gene sequence: CDR1 SQVTM, CDR2 ANQGSEA.

The rearrangement links TRBV7-8 to TRBJ2-7; D might be TRBD1 (6 bases). Germline loops: CDR1 SGHVS, CDR2 FQNEAQ. The V end was cut by 3 bases, the J end by 7 bases, with 16 bases between. This CDR3 has 14 residues. Here the CDR3 reads CASSFGRGRGEQYF. The CDR3 DNA reads as TGTGCCAGCAGCTTTGGCAGGGGAAGAGGGGAGCAGTACTTC.

The V call is TRBV30, the J call TRBJ1-2; 8 nucleotides align to TRBD1. CDR1 is GTSNPN, CDR2 SVGIG, per germline (reference sequence). The CDR3 loop spans 11 amino acids. V lost 5 bases to trimming and J lost 8 bases; unmatched junction nucleotides: 4. CDR3 sequence (DNA): TGTGCCTGGGGACAGGGTGCCGGCTACACCTTC. This gives the protein CAWGQGAGYTF.

V and J are TRBV20-1 and TRBJ2-7; D is possibly TRBD2 (6 bases). The V gene lost 3 bases and the J gene lost 6 bases, with 15 bases spanning the gap. Germline values: CDR1 DFQATT, CDR2 SNEGSKA (reference sequence). The CDR3 is 13 amino acids. CDR3: CSASNLVGGEQYF. CDR3 coding DNA: TGCAGTGCTAGCAATCTGGTGGGGGGCGAGCAGTACTTC.

This clonotype was seen more than once but under ten times. The J gene is TRBJ2-3, the V gene TRBV19, with D unresolved. Trimming pared 1 base from V and 1 base from J, leaving 9 bases between. CDR3 length: 15 amino acids. Germline CDR1 and CDR2: LNHDA and SQIVND (reference sequence). The CDR3 DNA reads as TGTGCCAGTAGTATAGTCATCGGAGGCACAGATACGCAGTATTTT. This translates into CASSIVIGGTDTQYF.

The rearrangement links TRBV6-6 to TRBJ1-5, with no clear D. V was trimmed by 6 bases and J by 0 bases, leaving 12 bases between them. Germline CDR1 reads MNHNY; CDR2 reads SVGAGI (reference sequence). This CDR3 is built from 15 residues. The CDR3 nucleotides read TGTGCCAGCAGAAGCGTAAAAAATAGCAATCAGCCCCAGCATTTT. This codes for CASRSVKNSNQPQHF.

In its sample, this clonotype was seen a few times. The chain employs TRBV19 and TRBJ2-7, with D tentatively TRBD2 (5 bases). This CDR3 has 15 residues. From germline, CDR1 is LNHDA and CDR2 SQIVND (reference sequence). V lost 4 bases and J 0 bases, leaving 13 bases between the germline ends. Written as DNA, the CDR3 is TGTGCCAGTAGTAAGGCGGGCACTAGCTCCTACGAGCAGTACTTC. It yields the protein CASSKAGTSSYEQYF.

This chain links TRBV6-2 or TRBV6-3 with TRBJ2-2, with TRBD2 as a possible D gene (5 bases). Trimming removed 5 bases from V and 4 bases from J, with 26 bases in between. There are 19 residues in the CDR3. Germline-derived CDR1 and CDR2 are MNHEY and SVGEGT. The CDR3 bases are TGTGCCAGCAGTCCTTCCCCCCCCGCGGGCAGCCCTAGCACCGGGGAGCTGTTTTTT. Translating it yields CASSPSPPAGSPSTGELFF.

Only a few counts were recorded for this clonotype. The CDR3 protein is CASSPQFTEAFF. The CDR3 nucleotides are TGTGCCAGCAGCCCCCAGTTCACTGAAGCTTTCTTT. V and J are TRBV12-3 or TRBV12-4 and TRBJ1-1; D not certain. The CDR3 contains 12 residues. Trimming shortened V by 6 bases and J by 4 bases, and 9 bases separated the two germline ends.

V is TRBV6-5 and J is TRBJ2-7; 10 nucleotides match TRBD1. The germline V gene has CDR1 MNHEY and CDR2 SVGAGI. The CDR3 length is 15 residues. V shed 5 bases and J 3 bases; nucleotides not matched to a gene: 7. The CDR3 coding sequence is TGTGCCAGCAGTACCCGGGACAGGGGAATCTACGAGCAGTACTTC. Translating gives CASSTRDRGIYEQYF.

The V call is TRBV5-1, the J call TRBJ1-2, with 8 bases lining up with TRBD1. The junction had 4 bases not matched to a gene; V was cut back by 4 bases and J by 5 bases. CDR1 is SGHRS, CDR2 YFSETQ, per germline. The CDR3 contains 13 residues. CDR3: CASSRDRTYGYTF. The CDR3 nucleotides read TGCGCCAGCAGCAGGGACAGGACGTATGGCTACACCTTC.

The sample holds a few counts of this clonotype. The chain employs TRBV6-5 and TRBJ1-4; D is unresolved. CDR1 MNHEY and CDR2 SVGAGI come from the germline V gene. CDR3 length: 14 amino acids. V was shortened by 0 bases and J by 6 bases, with 8 bases between the two germline ends. The CDR3 reads CASSYSWDYEKLFF. The CDR3, as DNA: TGTGCCAGCAGTTACTCCTGGGATTATGAAAAACTGTTTTTT.

This clonotype appeared a few times. The chain is built from TRBV29-1 and TRBJ2-2; D possibly matches TRBD1 or TRBD2 (5 bases each). In germline, CDR1 is SQVTM, CDR2 ANQGSEA. This CDR3 is built from 12 residues. The ends were cut back, 7 bases at V and 2 bases at J, with 8 bases in the middle. Here the CDR3 DNA reads TGCAGCGGGGGACCAAACACCGGGGAGCTGTTTTTT. Translated, it gives CSGGPNTGELFF.

The chain recombines TRBV10-3 with TRBJ1-2, with a possible D match to TRBD1 (6 bases). In germline, CDR1 is ENHRY, CDR2 SYGVKD. Trimming pared 10 bases from V and 6 bases from J, leaving 21 bases between. This CDR3 contains 14 residues. The CDR3 is CATNPRGPNNGYTF. The CDR3 DNA reads TGTGCCACGAACCCCAGGGGTCCAAACAATGGCTACACCTTC.